This section outlines one T cell receptor (beta chain) sequence together with its context. This clonotype was detected a few times. Its antigen target is currently unknown. No base-level quality is on record; no much larger clone is a single base apart. V was cut back by 5 bases and J by 8 bases, leaving a gap of 12 bases between them. The CDR3 contains 11 residues, cysteine and phenylalanine counted. Only the CDR3 region is kept as DNA, spanning 33 bases read in frame from base 1. The germline V gene (reference sequence) specifies DFQATT as CDR1 and SNEGSKA as CDR2. The label giving this sample's treatment or condition can be read as: approximately nine-day PBMC culture with coronavirus spike peptide pools or control peptides (ViraFEST assay). To expand antigen-specific T cells with peptide pools and then pick out the expanded clonotypes through TCR sequencing, the study relied on the ViraFEST assay. Positive SARS-CoV-2 PCR tests in the convalescent patients dated from March to December 2020, before Alpha, Beta and Delta variants emerged in the United States. Each well held 1.5 million to 2.5 million PBMCs cultured with roughly 9.2 ug/ml peptide pools in IMDM containing approximately 5% human AB serum and roughly 10 IU/ml IL-2. Half of the culture medium was replaced with fresh IL-2-containing medium on days 3 and 7. CD4+ T cells were isolated after less than twelve days of culture through negative selection using the EasySep CD4+ T cell isolation kit. Ficoll-Paque Plus gradient centrifugation was used to isolate PBMCs from whole blood, and the isolated PBMCs were then either used fresh or cryopreserved at -140C. Each culture condition was generally run in triplicate wells.

These data belong to a study of vaccination and CD4 T cells after COVID-19 (dated 2022 in TCRdb). As for the study more broadly: SARS-CoV-2 positivity had been established in the convalescent patients by nasal swab PCR, and mild disease was recorded in several of these patients and severe disease in one. In the convalescent cohort there were six males and four females, among whom were two Hispanic individuals, seven Caucasians, two Asians and one multiracial person. Participants received two doses of either the Pfizer-BioNTech BNT162b2 vaccine (n=8) or the Moderna mRNA-1273 vaccine (n=2). Post-COVID blood samples from convalescent patients were collected a median of about 100 days after diagnosis, with a range of roughly 35 to 170 days. Post-vaccine blood samples were taken a median of around 70 days after the second vaccine dose, with a range of roughly 13 to 250 days. Culture stimuli were overlapping spike peptide pools from SARS-CoV-2 and from the common cold coronaviruses HCoV-NL63, HCoV-OC43 and HCoV-229E. In control cultures, a CEFX viral epitope pool was used as positive control, an HIV-1 Nef peptide pool was used as negative control, or no peptide was added. In over 8 COVID-19 convalescent patients and a handful of infection-naive healthy vaccine recipients, researchers compared the spike-specific CD4+ TCR repertoire from before mRNA vaccination with the repertoire from after.

Points the paper makes about the study in general: Of the vaccine-specific clones in convalescent patients, 304 of 307, or nearly all, reacted only to SARS-CoV-2 spike and did not cross-react with common cold coronaviruses. Only a relatively small number of convalescent patients were included in the study, and early timepoints following natural infection were not analyzed. In convalescent patients, a median roughly 87% of post-vaccine SARS-CoV-2-reactive clones were detected only after vaccination, suggesting vaccine-specific priming. An increase in the median number of SARS-CoV-2-reactive clonotypes from some 20 after infection to 35 to 40 after vaccination was observed, but the change was not found to be significant.

The library came from PCR. TCR sequencing of DNA from cultured CD4+ T cells used the Oncomine TCR Beta short-read assay at the Johns Hopkins FTIC core. The QIAamp micro DNA kit was used to extract genomic DNA from the cultured CD4+ T cells. Oncomine TCR Beta libraries made from cultured CD4+ T cells were pooled using unique dual indexes and sequenced on an Illumina iSeq 100. As for how the authors treated the data: Non-productive sequences were filtered out, and CDR3s that did not start with C, did not end with F or W, or were shorter than 7 amino acids were discarded. Antigen-specific clonotypes were identified with the MANAFEST web application by comparing peptide-stimulated wells with reference and other culture wells. An FDR below 0.05, an odds ratio above 5, and a productive frequency above 0.1% in at least two of three replicate wells were required for clones to be considered positive. A clonotype was classed as cross-reactive if the clonotype showed significant expansion both in SARS-CoV-2 spike wells and in at least one common cold coronavirus spike condition. Similarity between CDR3 sequences was evaluated in R version 3.6.1 using Levenshtein distances (stringdist) and unrooted phylogenetic trees (ape). TCRdb passed the public sequencing reads through fastp at Q25 and MiXCR, retaining productive beta sequences. Under each unique CDR3 protein, matching rows form one entry showing the most common genes and DNA. Here the V and J calls rest on TCRdb's processing, not on the authors' analysis. For this sample there are 15,000 to 20,000 distinct CDR3 sequences; roughly 49% appear just once. Roughly 15% of the sample comes from the top ten.

The sequences come from CD4+ T cells from blood, cultured in vitro, collected before SARS-CoV-2 vaccination. The sequence was collected from a human donor who had recovered from COVID-19. The chain links TRBV20-1 with TRBJ1-2, with the D gene uncertain. The bases read TGCAGTGCTCCTCTTTTCCCCGGCTACACCTTC. This codes for CSAPLFPGYTF.